Listed below are T cell receptor beta chains from one sample, sequenced in a study of blood T cell repertoires in COVID-19. The assay was immunoSEQ multiplex PCR, and TCRdb's table has in-frame clones only and misses some. Here the sample spans about 330,000 clones, about nine tenths being singletons. Input material: PBMCs or T cells enriched from blood (not recorded which). These receptors all stem from a woman aged 18-35 years who had recovered from COVID-19. Both conserved end residues are part of each CDR3. Fields, in order: J gene, V gene, clone size, D gene, CDR3 protein, CDR3 DNA. A D gene is named only where the DNA matches it firmly. A row's size may be missing; if present it is once, few, many or a size class.

TRBJ1-2 | TRBV19 | - | TRBD1 | CASSIGSGGGYGYTF | TGTGCCAGTAGTATAGGGTCAGGGGGAGGCTATGGCTACACCTTC
TRBJ2-7 | TRBV30 | - | - | CAWTTTVRPYEQYF | TGTGCCTGGACCACTACTGTCCGCCCCTACGAGCAGTACTTC
TRBJ1-1 | TRBV19 | - | - | CASGSGGNTEAFF | TGTGCCAGTGGGAGCGGAGGGAACACTGAAGCTTTCTTT
TRBJ2-2 | TRBV7-9 | few | TRBD2 | CASSPPSGRAGGELFF | TGTGCCAGCAGCCCGCCTAGCGGGAGGGCCGGCGGGGAGCTGTTTTTT
TRBJ1-5 | TRBV19 | few | - | CASSLTPGDNQPQHF | TGTGCCAGTAGCCTCACCCCGGGGGACAATCAGCCCCAGCATTTT
TRBJ1-1 | TRBV5-1 | - | - | CASSGDSENTEAFF | TGCGCCAGCAGTGGAGACAGTGAAAACACTGAAGCTTTCTTT
TRBJ1-2 | TRBV19 | - | TRBD1 | CASRPLRGHEGYTF | TGTGCCAGTAGACCTCTCAGGGGGCACGAGGGCTACACCTTC
TRBJ1-2 | TRBV30 | - | TRBD1 | CAWSRQGALGYTF | TGTGCCTGGAGTCGACAGGGGGCGCTGGGCTACACCTTC
TRBJ1-1 | TRBV7-3 | - | TRBD1 | CASSPRQGSVTEAFF | TGTGCCAGCAGCCCAAGACAGGGAAGTGTCACTGAAGCTTTCTTT
TRBJ1-1 | TRBV18 | - | TRBD1 | CASALRRWDRESGTEAFF | TGTGCCAGCGCCCTTCGAAGGTGGGACAGGGAAAGCGGAACTGAAGCTTTCTTT
TRBJ2-7 | TRBV9 | - | - | CASSALPQRSTYEQYF | TGTGCCAGCAGCGCCCTCCCCCAACGTTCTACCTACGAGCAGTACTTC
TRBJ1-4 | TRBV5-5 | - | TRBD1 | CASSLDLGQGSEKLFF | TGTGCCAGCAGCTTGGATTTGGGACAGGGGAGCGAAAAACTGTTTTTT
TRBJ1-3 | TRBV4-1 | - | - | CASSQGLSVGGTIYF | TGCGCCAGCAGCCAAGGTCTCAGTGTTGGTGGCACCATATATTTT
TRBJ2-7 | TRBV5-6 | - | TRBD1 | CASSWDRGPSIEQYF | TGTGCCAGCAGCTGGGACAGGGGGCCTTCGATCGAGCAGTACTTC
TRBJ2-6 | TRBV19 | few | TRBD1 | CASSRQGEPGANVLTF | TGTGCCAGTAGTAGACAGGGAGAGCCTGGGGCCAACGTCCTGACTTTC
TRBJ2-7 | TRBV18 | - | TRBD2 | CASSRPSGREYF | TGTGCCAGCTCACGCCCTAGCGGGAGGGAGTACTTC
TRBJ1-3 | TRBV2 | - | - | CASSEQGNTIYF | TGTGCCAGCAGTGAGCAGGGAAACACCATATATTTT
TRBJ1-2 | TRBV30 | - | - | CAWSVWGRGYTF | TGTGCCTGGAGTGTGTGGGGCAGGGGCTACACCTTC
TRBJ1-3 | TRBV18 | - | - | CASSRSDDTIYF | TGTGCCAGCTCAAGGAGCGACGACACCATATATTTT
TRBJ1-2 | TRBV4-1 | - | TRBD1 | CASSQLRDSDYGYTF | TGCGCCAGCAGCCAACTCCGGGACAGCGACTATGGCTACACCTTC
TRBJ2-6 | TRBV5-8 | - | - | CASSLASHSGANVLTF | TGTGCCAGCAGCTTAGCCTCCCACTCTGGGGCCAACGTCCTGACTTTC